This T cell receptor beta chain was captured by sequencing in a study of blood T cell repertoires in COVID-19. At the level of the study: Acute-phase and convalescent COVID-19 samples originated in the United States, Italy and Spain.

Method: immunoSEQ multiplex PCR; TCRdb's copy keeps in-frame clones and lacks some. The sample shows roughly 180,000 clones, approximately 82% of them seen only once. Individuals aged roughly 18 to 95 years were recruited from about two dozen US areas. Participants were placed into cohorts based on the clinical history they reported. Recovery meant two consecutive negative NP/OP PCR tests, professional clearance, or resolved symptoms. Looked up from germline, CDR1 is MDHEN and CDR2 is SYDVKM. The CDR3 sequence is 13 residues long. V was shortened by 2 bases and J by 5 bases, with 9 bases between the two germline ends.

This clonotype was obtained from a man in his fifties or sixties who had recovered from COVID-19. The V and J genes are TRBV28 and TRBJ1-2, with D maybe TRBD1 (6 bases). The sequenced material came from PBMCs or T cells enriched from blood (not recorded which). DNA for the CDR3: TGTGCCAGCAGTTTACACAGGGCTTATGGCTACACCTTC. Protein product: CASSLHRAYGYTF.